This T cell receptor beta chain originates from a study of T cells in tumors after PD-1 blockade. Overall study context: Daily vismodegib 150 mg continued in a subset of anti-PD-1-treated patients. Blood samples averaged around 100,000 templates (range about 24,679-260,000) and 36,536 unique clonotypes.

Profiled with immunoSEQ multiplex PCR; TCRdb holds only in-frame clones, not every one. The profile shows 60,000 to 75,000 clones, around two thirds of them singletons. CDR1 is SNHLY and CDR2 is FYNNEI in the germline V gene. V trimming: 5 bases; J trimming: 7 bases; junction bases outside the gene matches: 4. The CDR3 consists of 12 residues. The genes are TRBV2 and TRBJ1-2; 7 nucleotides align to TRBD1. Sequencing used PBMCs, obtained after anti-PD-1 treatment. This sequence originates from a human donor with basal cell carcinoma. The CDR3 nucleotides are TGTGCCAGCAGTCCGGACAGGTTTGGCTACACCTTC. It codes for CASSPDRFGYTF. The variable domain in full, completed from reference TRBV2 and TRBJ1-2, reads EPEVTQTPSHQVTQMGQEVILRCVPISNHLYFYWYRQILGQKVEFLVSFYNNEISEKSEIFDDQFSVERPDGSNFTLKIRSTKLEDSAMYFCASSPDRFGYTFGSGTRLTVV.